These T cell receptor beta chains were read from a single sample in a study of vaccination and CD4 T cells after COVID-19. The antigens these receptors bind are not known. TCRdb reanalysed the PCR reads using MiXCR and keeps one entry per CDR3 protein. The table records tens of thousands of distinct CDR3 sequences, 43% of them present only once. This sample comprised CD4+ T cells from blood, cultured in vitro, obtained after SARS-CoV-2 vaccination. All receptors derive from a human donor who had recovered from COVID-19. CDR3s include the opening cysteine and the closing phenylalanine or tryptophan. D genes are given only for firm matches. Only some rows state a clone size, as once, few, many or a class for expanded clones.

j_call,d_call,clone_size,v_call,cdr3_aa,cdr3_nt
TRBJ1-2,-,-,TRBV5-6,CASSLPGTNGYTF,TGTGCCAGCAGCTTGCCAGGGACGAATGGCTACACCTTC
TRBJ1-5,TRBD1,-,TRBV7-2,CASSSSGRGPHSNQPQHF,TGTGCCAGCAGCTCCTCGGGGAGGGGGCCCCATAGCAATCAGCCCCAGCATTTT
TRBJ2-5,TRBD2,few,TRBV20-1,CSARPISGSEETQYF,TGCAGTGCCCGCCCCATTAGCGGGAGTGAAGAGACCCAGTACTTC
TRBJ1-1,TRBD1,-,TRBV7-2,CASSKSGGANTEAFF,TGTGCCAGCAGCAAGTCAGGGGGCGCGAACACTGAAGCTTTCTTT
TRBJ1-2,TRBD1,-,TRBV12-3/TRBV12-4,CASSSPGDRVGYTF,TGTGCCAGCAGTTCGCCGGGGGACAGGGTTGGCTACACCTTC
TRBJ2-2,-,-,TRBV20-1,CSQRTPNTGELFF,TGCAGTCAGAGGACCCCGAACACCGGGGAGCTGTTTTTT
TRBJ1-5,TRBD1,few,TRBV7-2,CASSPQGASLARTDQPQHF,TGTGCCAGCAGCCCCCAGGGGGCCAGTTTAGCGAGAACGGATCAGCCCCAGCATTTT
TRBJ2-1,TRBD2,-,TRBV28,CASSQAWLAGVPEQFF,TGTGCCAGCAGTCAAGCTTGGCTAGCGGGAGTTCCTGAGCAGTTCTTC
TRBJ1-5,TRBD1,-,TRBV27,CASSDREGTPQHF,TGTGCCAGCAGTGACAGGGAGGGAACGCCCCAGCATTTT
TRBJ1-2,-,few,TRBV7-2,CASSHTNYGYTF,TGTGCCAGCAGTCATACTAACTATGGCTACACCTTC
TRBJ2-3,-,-,TRBV11-3,CASSPRSGSTDTQYF,TGTGCCAGCAGCCCACGGTCAGGTAGCACAGATACGCAGTATTTT
TRBJ2-5,-,few,TRBV25-1,CASSEWTGTKETQYF,TGTGCCAGCAGTGAATGGACAGGGACTAAAGAGACCCAGTACTTC
TRBJ1-1,-,-,TRBV20-1,CSARGTANTEAFF,TGCAGTGCTAGAGGGACGGCAAACACTGAAGCTTTCTTT
TRBJ1-5,-,few,TRBV28,CASSPPHQPQHF,TGTGCCAGCAGTCCTCCCCATCAGCCCCAGCATTTT
TRBJ2-7,TRBD2,-,TRBV7-9,CASSLAGAPGWF,TGTGCCAGCAGCCTAGCGGGGGCCCCGGGTTGGTTC
TRBJ2-5,-,few,TRBV27,CAIGETQYF,TGTGCCATCGGAGAGACCCAGTACTTC
TRBJ2-7,-,-,TRBV28,CASSNAQGTYEQYF,TGTGCCAGCAGCAACGCACAGGGCACCTACGAGCAGTACTTC
TRBJ1-1,-,-,TRBV20-1,CSARPPWGETEAFF,TGCAGTGCTAGACCCCCCTGGGGCGAAACTGAAGCTTTCTTT
TRBJ1-5,-,-,TRBV6-5,CAGSYGQNNQPQHF,TGTGCCGGCAGTTACGGGCAGAACAATCAGCCCCAGCATTTT
TRBJ1-3,TRBD1,-,TRBV10-3,CASTGTGNRAGNTIYF,TGTGCCAGCACCGGGACAGGGAATCGGGCTGGAAACACCATATATTTT
TRBJ1-2,-,-,TRBV19,CASSLENYGYTF,TGTGCCAGTAGTCTGGAAAACTATGGCTACACCTTC
TRBJ2-6,TRBD1,-,TRBV2,CASSGRTGDSGANVLTF,TGTGCCAGCAGTGGACGGACAGGTGATTCTGGGGCCAACGTCCTGACTTTC
TRBJ1-3,-,-,TRBV6-5,CASSYSISGNTIYF,TGTGCCAGCAGTTACTCGATATCTGGAAACACCATATATTTT
TRBJ2-1,TRBD2,-,TRBV7-2,CASSQTSKEQFF,TGTGCCAGCAGCCAGACTAGCAAGGAGCAGTTCTTC
TRBJ2-1,TRBD2,-,TRBV19,CASSPGLAGGLAGEQFF,TGTGCCAGTAGTCCTGGACTAGCGGGAGGGTTGGCCGGTGAGCAGTTCTTC
TRBJ2-1,-,-,TRBV5-1,CASSSTGGNSYNEQFF,TGCGCCAGCAGCTCTACGGGGGGCAACTCCTACAATGAGCAGTTCTTC
TRBJ1-1,TRBD1,-,TRBV11-1,CASSSKADRANTEAFF,TGTGCCAGCAGCTCGAAGGCGGACAGGGCGAACACTGAAGCTTTCTTT
TRBJ1-6,TRBD1,-,TRBV5-1,CASSSDRGYNSPLHF,TGCGCCAGCAGCTCGGACAGGGGGTACAATTCACCCCTCCACTTT
TRBJ2-7,TRBD1,few,TRBV6-5,CASSYRGSDRAYEQYF,TGTGCCAGCAGTTACAGGGGGTCGGACAGGGCCTACGAGCAGTACTTC
TRBJ1-1,-,-,TRBV7-6,CASSLDHGNTEAFF,TGTGCCAGCAGCTTAGATCACGGGAACACTGAAGCTTTCTTT
TRBJ1-5,-,few,TRBV20-1,CSASQGNRNQPQHF,TGCAGTGCTAGTCAGGGAAACCGGAATCAGCCCCAGCATTTT
TRBJ1-2,-,-,TRBV27,CASSPTRVFSNYGYTF,TGTGCCAGCAGTCCCACCAGGGTTTTCTCTAACTATGGCTACACCTTC
TRBJ2-3,TRBD2,-,TRBV20-1,CSAPAGGDYTQYF,TGCAGTGCCCCAGCGGGAGGTGACTATACGCAGTATTTT
TRBJ1-1,-,few,TRBV6-5,CASSYSGLSEAFF,TGTGCCAGCAGTTACTCGGGTCTCAGTGAAGCTTTCTTT
TRBJ2-3,-,few,TRBV7-2,CASSRKRESDTQYF,TGTGCCAGCAGCCGGAAACGGGAGTCGGATACGCAGTATTTT
TRBJ2-5,TRBD1,-,TRBV6-1,CASRPTGGGETQYF,TGTGCCAGCAGACCAACAGGGGGCGGCGAGACCCAGTACTTC
TRBJ1-1,-,few,TRBV7-9,CASSKQGNTEAFF,TGTGCCAGCAGCAAGCAGGGGAACACTGAAGCTTTCTTT
TRBJ2-1,TRBD2,few,TRBV24-1,CATSERTSGRFYEQFF,TGTGCCACCAGTGAACGGACTAGCGGGAGGTTCTATGAGCAGTTCTTC
TRBJ1-2,TRBD1,few,TRBV20-1,CSATYRGHGYTF,TGCAGTGCTACTTACAGGGGGCATGGCTACACCTTC
TRBJ1-6,-,-,TRBV28,CASSVDRNYNSPLHF,TGTGCCAGCAGTGTTGACAGGAACTATAATTCACCCCTCCACTTT